This T cell receptor beta chain emerged from a study of shared clonotypes between healthy human individuals. Some clones are missing from TCRdb's copy, which holds only in-frame ones; the method was immunoSEQ multiplex PCR. This table holds over 2 million clones, roughly 94% found once. CDR3 size: 15 residues. The germline CDR1 and CDR2 sequences are MGHRA and YSYEKL. V lost 5 bases to trimming and J lost 2 bases, with 14 bases between them. The V and J genes are TRBV4-1 and TRBJ2-3, with D possibly being TRBD1 (6 bases). The TCR was taken from a man aged 18 to 30 in good health. Sequences were obtained from naive CD4+ T cells sorted from blood. The subset was: CD45RA+ positively selected. CDR3 in DNA: TGCGCCAGCAGCAGGGATTGGGGGCACACAGATACGCAGTATTTT. Translation: CASSRDWGHTDTQYF.